Listed below are T cell receptor beta chains from one sample, sequenced in a study of T cells in localized non-small cell lung cancer. The table came from immunoSEQ multiplex PCR; TCRdb's copy has only in-frame clones and leaves some out. The table records 45,000 to 65,000 clones, around nine tenths of them present only once. Sequencing was performed on peripheral blood, taken before any cancer treatment. Receptor source: a man aged 40-75 years with stage I squamous cell lung carcinoma. The CDR3 runs from the conserved cysteine through the conserved F or W. Fields, in order: clone size, V gene, J gene, D gene, CDR3 length, CDR3 protein, CDR3 DNA. A D gene is named only where the DNA matches it firmly. Expanded clones are given a class, and other clones once, few, many or no size at all.

size: NA
V: TRBV7-9
J: TRBJ2-7
D: TRBD1
length: 15
CDR3: CASSYARTGPYEQYF
DNA: TGTGCCAGCAGCTACGCCAGGACAGGCCCCTACGAGCAGTACTTC

size: NA
V: TRBV29-1
J: TRBJ2-3
D: NA
length: 13
CDR3: CSVDDQSTDTQYF
DNA: TGCAGCGTTGACGATCAGAGCACAGATACGCAGTATTTT

size: NA
V: TRBV4-3
J: TRBJ1-3
D: NA
length: 13
CDR3: CASSQGQGNTIYF
DNA: TGCGCCAGCAGCCAAGGCCAAGGAAACACCATATATTTT

size: NA
V: TRBV7-2
J: TRBJ2-3
D: NA
length: 16
CDR3: CASSLDAASGTDTQYF
DNA: TGTGCCAGCAGCTTAGACGCGGCTAGCGGCACAGATACGCAGTATTTT

size: NA
V: TRBV30
J: TRBJ1-3
D: NA
length: 15
CDR3: CAWSSPVPSGNTIYF
DNA: TGTGCCTGGAGTAGCCCGGTCCCCTCTGGAAACACCATATATTTT

size: once
V: TRBV2
J: TRBJ2-7
D: TRBD1
length: 13
CDR3: CASSHRGFYEQYF
DNA: TGTGCCAGCAGTCACAGGGGATTCTACGAGCAGTACTTC

size: NA
V: TRBV10-1
J: TRBJ2-3
D: NA
length: 14
CDR3: CASSRRGSTDTQYF
DNA: TGCGCCAGCAGTCGGCGGGGTAGCACAGATACGCAGTATTTT

size: NA
V: TRBV9
J: TRBJ1-1
D: TRBD1
length: 15
CDR3: CASSPWTGMNGEAFF
DNA: TGTGCCAGCAGCCCCTGGACAGGAATGAACGGTGAAGCTTTCTTT

size: NA
V: TRBV4-3
J: TRBJ1-5
D: NA
length: 12
CDR3: CARGGQSQPQHF
DNA: TGCGCCAGGGGGGGCCAGAGTCAGCCCCAGCATTTT

size: NA
V: TRBV7-8
J: TRBJ2-3
D: TRBD2
length: 14
CDR3: CASSLGTSFDTQYF
DNA: TGTGCCAGCAGCTTAGGGACTAGCTTCGATACGCAGTATTTT

size: NA
V: TRBV10-3
J: TRBJ2-6
D: TRBD1
length: 17
CDR3: CAISPGTGRSGANVLTF
DNA: TGTGCCATCAGCCCCGGGACAGGGCGCTCTGGGGCCAACGTCCTGACTTTC

size: NA
V: TRBV11-3
J: TRBJ2-2
D: TRBD2
length: 16
CDR3: CASSLDRSGRRGELFF
DNA: TGTGCCAGCAGCTTAGATCGGAGCGGGAGGCGAGGGGAGCTGTTTTTT

size: NA
V: TRBV7-3
J: TRBJ1-1
D: NA
length: 13
CDR3: CASSLTVNTEAFF
DNA: TGTGCCAGCAGCCTTACAGTGAACACTGAAGCTTTCTTT

size: once
V: TRBV15
J: TRBJ2-1
D: NA
length: 16
CDR3: CATSRESASSYNEQFF
DNA: TGTGCCACCAGCAGAGAAAGCGCCTCTAGCTACAATGAGCAGTTCTTC

size: NA
V: TRBV29-1
J: TRBJ1-4
D: TRBD1
length: 14
CDR3: CSAALGTGHEKLFF
DNA: TGCAGCGCAGCACTTGGGACAGGGCATGAAAAACTGTTTTTT

size: few
V: TRBV19
J: TRBJ1-4
D: NA
length: 13
CDR3: CASSGRTEEKLFF
DNA: TGTGCCAGTAGTGGACGGACAGAAGAAAAACTGTTTTTT

size: NA
V: TRBV28
J: TRBJ1-5
D: NA
length: 16
CDR3: CASSLWTGYSNQPQHF
DNA: TGTGCCAGCAGCCTTTGGACGGGGTATAGCAATCAGCCCCAGCATTTT

size: NA
V: TRBV27
J: TRBJ2-7
D: NA
length: 16
CDR3: CASSLLGTSLSYEQYF
DNA: TGTGCCAGCAGTTTATTGGGGACCTCACTCTCCTACGAGCAGTACTTC

size: NA
V: TRBV4-1
J: TRBJ1-1
D: NA
length: 16
CDR3: CASSQDIGREPSEAFF
DNA: TGCGCCAGCAGCCAAGATATCGGCAGGGAACCTTCTGAAGCTTTCTTT

size: NA
V: TRBV2
J: TRBJ2-7
D: NA
length: 16
CDR3: CASIPQGGGSHYEQYF
DNA: TGTGCCAGCATCCCTCAGGGAGGGGGGTCCCACTACGAGCAGTACTTC

size: NA
V: TRBV2
J: TRBJ1-2
D: NA
length: 16
CDR3: CASSTGLGAANYGYTF
DNA: TGTGCCAGCAGTACGGGGCTGGGGGCAGCTAACTATGGCTACACCTTC

size: NA
V: TRBV28
J: TRBJ2-1
D: NA
length: 13
CDR3: CASSALAYNEQFF
DNA: TGTGCCAGCAGTGCTCTGGCTTACAATGAGCAGTTCTTC

size: once
V: TRBV5-1
J: TRBJ2-5
D: NA
length: 18
CDR3: CASSLAPNTGPGQETQYF
DNA: TGCGCCAGCAGCTTGGCCCCTAATACAGGGCCGGGCCAAGAGACCCAGTACTTC

size: NA
V: TRBV19
J: TRBJ2-5
D: NA
length: 15
CDR3: CASSTRHGLQETQYF
DNA: TGTGCCAGTAGTACGAGACACGGATTACAAGAGACCCAGTACTTC

size: once
V: TRBV6-1
J: TRBJ2-5
D: NA
length: 13
CDR3: CASTRGPEETQYF
DNA: TGTGCCAGCACCCGGGGCCCCGAAGAGACCCAGTACTTC

size: NA
V: TRBV7-8
J: TRBJ2-2
D: NA
length: 15
CDR3: CASSPRRVSTGELFF
DNA: TGTGCCAGCAGCCCCCGGCGGGTTAGCACCGGGGAGCTGTTTTTT

size: NA
V: TRBV9
J: TRBJ2-3
D: TRBD2
length: 17
CDR3: CASSVAGRGGNTDTQYF
DNA: TGTGCCAGCAGCGTAGCCGGGCGCGGGGGTAACACAGATACGCAGTATTTT

size: NA
V: TRBV6-6
J: TRBJ1-1
D: NA
length: 13
CDR3: CASTLGGARRTFF
DNA: TGTGCCAGCACCCTAGGCGGGGCGAGAAGGACTTTCTTT

size: NA
V: TRBV7-2
J: TRBJ2-5
D: NA
length: 12
CDR3: CASSLRGETQYF
DNA: TGTGCCAGCAGCTTAAGGGGAGAGACCCAGTACTTC

size: NA
V: TRBV27
J: TRBJ2-3
D: NA
length: 14
CDR3: CASSLTSLPGTQYF
DNA: TGTGCCAGCAGTTTAACCTCCCTGCCCGGGACGCAGTATTTT

size: NA
V: TRBV2
J: TRBJ2-1
D: TRBD2
length: 14
CDR3: CASKGTSGMDEQFF
DNA: TGTGCCAGCAAAGGGACTAGCGGGATGGATGAGCAGTTCTTC

size: many
V: TRBV10-3
J: TRBJ2-7
D: TRBD1
length: 14
CDR3: CAISYGTGLYEQYF
DNA: TGTGCCATCAGTTACGGGACAGGGCTCTACGAGCAGTACTTC

size: NA
V: TRBV29-1
J: TRBJ2-3
D: NA
length: 12
CDR3: CSVEPATDTQYF
DNA: TGCAGCGTTGAACCAGCGACAGATACGCAGTATTTT

size: NA
V: TRBV27
J: TRBJ1-6
D: NA
length: 14
CDR3: CASSLWQGSRPLHF
DNA: TGTGCCAGCAGTTTGTGGCAGGGCAGCCGACCCCTCCACTTT

size: NA
V: TRBV11-3
J: TRBJ2-7
D: NA
length: 14
CDR3: CASSLDFNSYEQYF
DNA: TGTGCCAGCAGCTTAGATTTCAACAGCTACGAGCAGTACTTC

size: NA
V: TRBV7-3
J: TRBJ1-1
D: NA
length: 15
CDR3: CASSLSGTLNTEAFF
DNA: TGTGCCAGCAGCTTATCCGGGACTTTGAACACTGAAGCTTTCTTT

size: NA
V: TRBV28
J: TRBJ2-7
D: NA
length: 12
CDR3: CASCRLDYEQYF
DNA: TGTGCCAGCTGTCGGTTGGACTACGAGCAGTACTTC

size: NA
V: TRBV2
J: TRBJ1-2
D: NA
length: 14
CDR3: CASSQNGINYGYTF
DNA: TGTGCCAGCAGCCAGAATGGGATCAACTATGGCTACACCTTC

size: NA
V: TRBV2
J: TRBJ2-7
D: TRBD1
length: 14
CDR3: CASSVYRGPYEQYF
DNA: TGTGCCAGCAGTGTCTACAGGGGACCCTACGAGCAGTACTTC

size: NA
V: TRBV15
J: TRBJ2-5
D: NA
length: 15
CDR3: CATSRERGAGETQYF
DNA: TGTGCCACCAGCAGAGAGAGGGGGGCAGGGGAGACCCAGTACTTC

size: NA
V: TRBV27
J: TRBJ2-2
D: NA
length: 13
CDR3: CASSLGGYGELFF
DNA: TGTGCCAGCAGTTTAGGGGGATACGGGGAGCTGTTTTTT

size: NA
V: TRBV28
J: TRBJ2-2
D: NA
length: 11
CDR3: CASRAPGELFF
DNA: TGTGCCAGCAGAGCACCGGGAGAGCTGTTTTTT

size: once
V: TRBV9
J: TRBJ1-5
D: TRBD1
length: 18
CDR3: CASSVSRVPGGQNQPQHF
DNA: TGTGCCAGCAGCGTATCCAGGGTCCCAGGGGGGCAGAATCAGCCCCAGCATTTT

size: NA
V: TRBV5-1
J: TRBJ2-1
D: NA
length: 14
CDR3: CASSGEASYNEQFF
DNA: TGCGCCAGCAGCGGGGAAGCCTCCTACAATGAGCAGTTCTTC

size: few
V: TRBV9
J: TRBJ1-1
D: NA
length: 13
CDR3: CASSVGPNTEAFF
DNA: TGTGCCAGCAGCGTAGGACCTAACACTGAAGCTTTCTTT

size: NA
V: TRBV25-1
J: TRBJ2-1
D: TRBD2
length: 14
CDR3: CASSESGGLNEQFF
DNA: TGTGCCAGCAGTGAATCGGGAGGGCTCAATGAGCAGTTCTTC

size: NA
V: TRBV18
J: TRBJ2-2
D: TRBD2
length: 16
CDR3: CASSPGSGRAGGELFF
DNA: TGTGCCAGCTCACCAGGAAGCGGGAGGGCCGGAGGGGAGCTGTTTTTT

size: once
V: TRBV2
J: TRBJ1-5
D: NA
length: 15
CDR3: CASSEEWGNVQPQHF
DNA: TGTGCCAGCAGTGAAGAGTGGGGAAATGTACAGCCCCAGCATTTT

size: few
V: TRBV30
J: TRBJ1-1
D: TRBD1
length: 15
CDR3: CALNRDRATNTEAFF
DNA: TGTGCCTTAAACCGGGACAGGGCAACGAACACTGAAGCTTTCTTT

size: NA
V: TRBV21-1
J: TRBJ2-4
D: NA
length: 16
CDR3: CASSSPIPLAKNIQYF
DNA: TGTGCCAGCAGCTCCCCTATCCCTCTAGCCAAAAACATTCAGTACTTC